This T cell receptor beta chain was obtained from a study of OX40 agonist ivuxolimab in advanced cancers. Study results and caveats: CD8+ T cells were the subset that, on average, had more expanded clones than CD4+. Not determined was the antigen specificity of the expanded peripheral T cells. CD4+ and CD8+ blood T cells expanded clonally by week 6 at 0.1 to 3.0 mg/kg. Partly responding patients at 0.1-3.0 mg/kg showed some of the smallest clonal expansion.

The V end lost 2 bases, the J end lost 5 bases, and 14 bases lay between the germline ends. The germline CDR1 and CDR2 sequences are SQVTM and ANQGSEA. The CDR3 has 14 residues. Note on this clone: What it recognizes is unknown.

Clones were sequenced by immunoSEQ multiplex PCR, and TCRdb holds only the in-frame ones, with some missing. The sample yields 57,000 or so clones, about 94% seen once. Here the sequenced sample was CD4+ or CD8+ T cells sorted from blood, taken in a trial of the OX40 agonist ivuxolimab. The V and J genes are TRBV29-1 and TRBJ2-3; the D gene is possibly TRBD1 (5 bases). This receptor was obtained from an adult with an advanced solid tumor such as melanoma, head and neck, liver or kidney cancer. Here the CDR3 DNA reads TGCAGCGTTGAACGGCAGGGCACACAAGATACGCAGTATTTT. Protein: CSVERQGTQDTQYF.